This T cell receptor (beta chain) was captured by sequencing in a study of shared clonotypes between healthy human individuals. Turning to the study itself: Donors had three CD4 naive, three CD4 memory, two CD8 naive and one CD8 memory plate apiece.

The method was immunoSEQ multiplex PCR; TCRdb's version includes in-frame clones alone and lacks a portion of them. The sample consists of roughly 2.6 million clones, approximately 90% of them appearing once. About this clone: The antigen remains undetermined.

V was clipped by 7 bases and J by 5 bases, with 14 bases between them. This CDR3 region has 13 residues. In germline, CDR1 is MNHNS, CDR2 SASEGT. Study-wide findings and caveats: Sharing across four donors was highest in naive CD4 (around 5%) and lowest in memory CD8 (roughly 0.4%). Compared with memory subsets, naive subsets generally had larger estimated richness.

This chain links TRBV6-1 with TRBJ1-1; no clear D. The specimen sequenced was naive CD4+ T cells sorted from blood. This sample's subset: CD45RA+ positively selected. This receptor was obtained from a man aged 18 to 29 in good health. The CDR3 region is CASIEGLITEAFF. CDR3 coding DNA: TGTGCCAGCATCGAAGGACTGATTACTGAAGCTTTCTTT.